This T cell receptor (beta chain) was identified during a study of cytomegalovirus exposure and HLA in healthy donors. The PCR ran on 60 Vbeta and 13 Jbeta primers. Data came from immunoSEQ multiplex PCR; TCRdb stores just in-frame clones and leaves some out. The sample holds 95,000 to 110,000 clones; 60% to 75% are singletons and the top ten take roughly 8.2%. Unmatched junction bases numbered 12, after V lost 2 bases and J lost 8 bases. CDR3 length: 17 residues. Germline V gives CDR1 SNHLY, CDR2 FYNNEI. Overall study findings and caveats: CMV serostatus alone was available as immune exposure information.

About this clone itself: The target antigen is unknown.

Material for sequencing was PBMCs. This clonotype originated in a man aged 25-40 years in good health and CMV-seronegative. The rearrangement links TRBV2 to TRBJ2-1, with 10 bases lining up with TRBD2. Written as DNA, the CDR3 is TGTGCCAGCAGTGAAAGCCCTAGCGGGAGTGGGGGGGATGAGCAGTTCTTC. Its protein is CASSESPSGSGGDEQFF.